This TCR beta chain is from a study of blood T cell repertoires in COVID-19. Study background: Samples taken during acute and convalescent COVID-19 were collected in the United States, Italy and Spain. Sources were T cells, B-cell-depleted T cells, or PBMCs; the material itself was cDNA or gDNA.

CDR1 and CDR2 from the germline V gene are LGHDT and YNNKEL (reference sequence). V gave up 4 bases and J gave up 5 bases, with 20 bases separating them. The CDR3 is 16 residues long. As processed by the authors: Reference gene primer amplification yielded estimated nucleated cell counts. Repertoires were generated with immunoSEQ multiplex PCR, while TCRdb's copy carries only in-frame clones and drops some. V, J and clone size reflect that table, while D and trimming were determined from the DNA. The repertoire includes tens of thousands of clones, 89% of them detected once, and roughly 1.5% sits in the top ten. This clone was found a few times.

The clonotype comes from a man in his 60s with acute or convalescent COVID-19. The sample consisted of peripheral blood. The chain joins TRBV3-1 (or the pseudogene TRBV3-2) to TRBJ1-2; possibly TRBD1 for D (5 bases). This CDR3 reads CASSPKLRDGGYGYTF. The CDR3 bases are TGTGCCAGCAGCCCAAAACTCCGGGACGGAGGGTATGGCTACACCTTC.